The sequence of this TCR beta chain was determined in a study of CD8+CD57+ T cells in acquired aplastic anemia. CDR3 length: 14 residues. The germline V gene encodes CDR1 SGHTA and CDR2 FQGNSA. With regard to this clonotype: The junction shows a germline mismatch at one end, possibly a read error.

Profiling that covered TCR beta VDJ and CDR3 relied on genomic DNA as its template. TCRdb independently ran MiXCR on the reads; one entry per CDR3 protein. Of just over 400,000 distinct CDR3 sequences listed, 55% to 70% are singletons. This rearrangement joins TRBV7-2 to TRBJ2-7; maybe TRBD2 (5 bases). The sequence came from a human donor in good health, serving as a control. Material: sorted CD4+, CD8+, or CD8+CD57+ T cells (not recorded which) from PBMCs. CDR3 sequence: CASSLRAEDLEPQF. CDR3 bases: TGTGCCAGCAGCTTACGGGCGGAGGATTTGGAGCCGCAGTTC.